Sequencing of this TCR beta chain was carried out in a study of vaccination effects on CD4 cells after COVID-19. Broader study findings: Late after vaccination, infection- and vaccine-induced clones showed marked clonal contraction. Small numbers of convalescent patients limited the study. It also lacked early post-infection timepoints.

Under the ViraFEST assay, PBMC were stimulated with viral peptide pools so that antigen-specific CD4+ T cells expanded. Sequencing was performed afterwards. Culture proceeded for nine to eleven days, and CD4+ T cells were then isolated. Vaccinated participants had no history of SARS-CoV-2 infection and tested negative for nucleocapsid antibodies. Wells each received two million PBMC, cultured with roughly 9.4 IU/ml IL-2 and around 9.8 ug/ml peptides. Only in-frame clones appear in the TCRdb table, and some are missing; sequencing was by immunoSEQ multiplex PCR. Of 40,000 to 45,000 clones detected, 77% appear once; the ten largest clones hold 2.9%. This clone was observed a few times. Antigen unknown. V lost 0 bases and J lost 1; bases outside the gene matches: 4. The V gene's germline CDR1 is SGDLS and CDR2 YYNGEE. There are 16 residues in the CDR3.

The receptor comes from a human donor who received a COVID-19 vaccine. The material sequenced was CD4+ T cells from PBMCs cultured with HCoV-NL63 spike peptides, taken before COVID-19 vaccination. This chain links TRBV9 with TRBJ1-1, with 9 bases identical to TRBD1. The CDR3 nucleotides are TGTGCCAGCAGCGTAGGTTGGGGACAGGGGAACACTGAAGCTTTCTTT. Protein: CASSVGWGQGNTEAFF.